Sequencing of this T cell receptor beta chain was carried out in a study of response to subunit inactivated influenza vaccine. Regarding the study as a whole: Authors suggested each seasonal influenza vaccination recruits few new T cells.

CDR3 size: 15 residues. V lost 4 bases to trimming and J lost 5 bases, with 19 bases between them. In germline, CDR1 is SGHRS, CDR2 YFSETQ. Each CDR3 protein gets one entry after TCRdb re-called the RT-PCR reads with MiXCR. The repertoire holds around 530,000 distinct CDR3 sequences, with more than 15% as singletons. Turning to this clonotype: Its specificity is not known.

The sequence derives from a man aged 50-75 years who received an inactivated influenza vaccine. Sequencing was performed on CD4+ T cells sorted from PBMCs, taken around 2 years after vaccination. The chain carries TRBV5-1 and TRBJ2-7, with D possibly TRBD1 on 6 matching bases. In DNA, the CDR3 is TGCGCCAGCAGCCGGGGCGGGCAGGGGCTGGACGAGCAGTACTTC. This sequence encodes CASSRGGQGLDEQYF.